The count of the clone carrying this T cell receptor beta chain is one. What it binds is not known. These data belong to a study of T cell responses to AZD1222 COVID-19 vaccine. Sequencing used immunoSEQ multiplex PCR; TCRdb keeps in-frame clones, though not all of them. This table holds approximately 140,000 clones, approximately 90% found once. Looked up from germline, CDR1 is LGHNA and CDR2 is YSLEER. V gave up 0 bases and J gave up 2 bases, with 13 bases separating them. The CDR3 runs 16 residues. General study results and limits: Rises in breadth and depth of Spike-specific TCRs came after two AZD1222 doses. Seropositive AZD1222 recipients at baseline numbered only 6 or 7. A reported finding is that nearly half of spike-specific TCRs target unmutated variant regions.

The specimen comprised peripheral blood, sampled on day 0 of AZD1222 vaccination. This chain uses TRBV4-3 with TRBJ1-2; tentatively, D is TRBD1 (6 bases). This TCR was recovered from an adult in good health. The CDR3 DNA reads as TGCGCCAGCAGCCAAGATAGGGGGGGCCAGAACTATGGCTACACCTTC. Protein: CASSQDRGGQNYGYTF.